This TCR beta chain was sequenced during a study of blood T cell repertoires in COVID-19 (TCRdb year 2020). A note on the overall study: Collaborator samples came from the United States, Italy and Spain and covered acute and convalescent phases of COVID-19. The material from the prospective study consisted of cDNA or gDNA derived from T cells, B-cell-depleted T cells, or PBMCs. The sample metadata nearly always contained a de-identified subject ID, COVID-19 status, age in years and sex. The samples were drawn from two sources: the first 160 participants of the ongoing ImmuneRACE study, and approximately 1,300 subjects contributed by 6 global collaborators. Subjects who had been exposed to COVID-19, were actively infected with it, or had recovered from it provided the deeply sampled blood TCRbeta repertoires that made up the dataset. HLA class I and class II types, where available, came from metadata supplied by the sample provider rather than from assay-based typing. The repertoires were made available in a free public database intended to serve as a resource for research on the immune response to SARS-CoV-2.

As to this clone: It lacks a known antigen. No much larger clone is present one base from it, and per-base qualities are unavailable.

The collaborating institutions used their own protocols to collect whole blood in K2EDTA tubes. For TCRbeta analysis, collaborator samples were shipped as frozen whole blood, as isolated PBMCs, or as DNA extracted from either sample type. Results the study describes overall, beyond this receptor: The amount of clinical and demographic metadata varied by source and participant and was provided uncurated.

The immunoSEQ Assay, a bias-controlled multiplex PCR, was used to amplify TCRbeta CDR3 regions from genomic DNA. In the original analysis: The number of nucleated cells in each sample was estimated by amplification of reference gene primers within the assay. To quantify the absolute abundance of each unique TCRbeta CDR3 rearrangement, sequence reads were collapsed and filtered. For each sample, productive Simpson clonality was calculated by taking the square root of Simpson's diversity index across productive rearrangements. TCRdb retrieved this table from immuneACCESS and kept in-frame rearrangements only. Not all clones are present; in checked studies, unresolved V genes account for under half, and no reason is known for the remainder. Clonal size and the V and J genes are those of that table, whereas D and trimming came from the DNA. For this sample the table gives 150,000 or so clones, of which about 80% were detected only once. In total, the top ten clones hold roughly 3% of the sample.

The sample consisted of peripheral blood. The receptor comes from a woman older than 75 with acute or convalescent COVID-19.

The CDR3 corresponds to CAWALKGGGGYTF. The bases read TGTGCCTGGGCCCTCAAGGGAGGTGGTGGCTACACCTTC. The sequence joins TRBV30 to TRBJ1-2; no D segment can be confidently identified. The V end loses 5 bases and the J end loses 7 bases, and a stretch of 17 bases separates them. CDR1 and CDR2 are read off the germline V gene (reference sequence) as GTSNPN and SVGIG. The CDR3 has 13 amino acids, counting the end cysteine and phenylalanine. The DNA shown is the 39-base CDR3, in frame from base 1.